This TCR beta chain was obtained from a study of control samples from healthy donors and cancer patients. The CDR3 consists of 16 residues. V lost 5 bases and J 3 bases, leaving 17 bases between the germline ends. Germline V gives CDR1 SEHNR, CDR2 FQNEAQ (reference sequence). Data came from immunoSEQ multiplex PCR; TCRdb stores just in-frame clones and leaves some out. This table holds about 140,000 clones, around 90% found once. The V and J genes are TRBV7-9 and TRBJ2-1, with D perhaps TRBD1 (6 bases). The sequence was collected from a man younger than 30 in good health. Input material: blood. CDR3 region: CASSLEFGQNYNEQFF. In DNA form, the CDR3 reads TGTGCCAGCAGCCTGGAGTTCGGACAGAACTACAATGAGCAGTTCTTC.